These 26 T cell receptor beta chains originate from one sample sequenced in a study of T cells in localized non-small cell lung cancer. The table came from immunoSEQ multiplex PCR; TCRdb's copy has only in-frame clones and leaves some out. The table shows approximately 34,000 clones, with around 85% occurring only once. Sequenced material: peripheral blood, taken before any cancer treatment. The source of these receptors is a woman between 35 and 70 years old with stage I lung adenocarcinoma.

The chain joins TRBV6-1 to TRBJ2-3; D might be TRBD2 (5 bases). Germline V lookup: CDR1 MNHNS, CDR2 SASEGT. This CDR3 region has 15 residues. V was pared by 6 bases and J by 1 base, with 14 bases between. CDR3 DNA: TGTGCCAGCAGCCAGCGGTCCGAGGGCACAGATACGCAGTATTTT. Translation gives CASSQRSEGTDTQYF.

Only a few counts were recorded for this clone. The J gene is TRBJ1-1, the V gene TRBV28; D is possibly TRBD1 (6 bases). The CDR3 is 14 residues long. Germline assignment: CDR1 MDHEN and CDR2 SYDVKM. Trimming cost V 6 bases and J 5 bases, with 16 bases left between them. CDR3 in amino acids: CASRSGGAGTEAFF. The CDR3 nucleotides read TGTGCCAGCAGATCGGGGGGCGCGGGGACTGAAGCTTTCTTT.

The chain employs TRBV5-4 and TRBJ2-7; possibly TRBD1 for D (5 bases). The CDR3 consists of 14 residues. Trimming removed 1 base at V and 3 bases at J, with 11 bases between. Germline assignment: CDR1 SGHNT and CDR2 YYREEE (reference sequence). The CDR3 coding sequence is TGTGCCAGCAGCTTGCAGGGCAGCTTCTACGAGCAGTACTTC. This gives the protein CASSLQGSFYEQYF.

V gene TRBV5-4 combines with J gene TRBJ2-2; no definite D call. Germline lookup yields CDR1 SGHNT and CDR2 YYREEE (reference sequence). The V and J ends lost 4 bases and 1 base respectively, with 14 bases between them. The CDR3 spans 16 residues. The CDR3 is CASSQPKELNTGELFF. Here the CDR3 DNA reads TGTGCCAGCAGCCAGCCCAAAGAACTGAACACCGGGGAGCTGTTTTTT.

The V call is TRBV18, the J call TRBJ1-1, with unresolved D. CDR3 length equals 17 residues. V dropped 3 bases and J dropped 2 bases, with 19 bases sitting between them. CDR1 is KGHSH and CDR2 is LQKENI in the germline V gene. Here the CDR3 DNA reads TGTGCCAGCTCACCCGTCTTAGTGCAGAAGATTAACACTGAAGCTTTCTTT. Amino acid sequence: CASSPVLVQKINTEAFF.

The chain carries TRBV5-1 and TRBJ2-1; 7 nucleotides agree with TRBD2. J was trimmed by 7 bases and V by 4 bases; bases with no gene match: 5. Germline assignment: CDR1 SGHRS and CDR2 YFSETQ. The CDR3 length is 13 residues. CDR3 sequence: CASSLGTTNEQFF. The DNA for the CDR3 is TGCGCCAGCAGCCTCGGGACTACTAATGAGCAGTTCTTC.

This chain links TRBV28 with TRBJ1-2; D remains ambiguous. There are 13 residues in the CDR3. Deletions cut 5 bases from V and 8 bases from J, with 15 bases between. Germline values: CDR1 MDHEN, CDR2 SYDVKM. The chain's CDR3 is CASSATISSGYTF. The CDR3 DNA follows: TGTGCCAGCAGTGCGACCATTTCCAGCGGCTACACCTTC.

The chain joins TRBV11-2 to TRBJ1-5; D call uncertain. CDR1 is SGHAT, CDR2 FQNNGV, per germline. Trimming stripped 0 bases from V and 4 bases from J, with 16 bases between. CDR3 size: 17 residues. The DNA of the CDR3 is TGTGCCAGCAGCTTAGACGGCTATGGGAATCCTAATCAGCCCCAGCATTTT. As protein: CASSLDGYGNPNQPQHF.

The V call is TRBV28, the J call TRBJ1-1, with D perhaps TRBD1 (6 bases). Per germline, CDR1 MDHEN and CDR2 SYDVKM. CDR3 size: 12 residues. CDR3 residues: CGAGVRNTEAFF. In DNA, the CDR3 is TGTGGGGCAGGGGTCCGGAACACTGAAGCTTTCTTT.

This sequence joins TRBV30 and TRBJ1-2; 12 bases align to TRBD1. This CDR3 is built from 14 residues. Germline V gives CDR1 GTSNPN, CDR2 SVGIG (reference sequence). With V trimmed by 3 bases and J by 8 bases, 7 bases remained unmatched. In nucleotides, the CDR3 is TGTGCCTGGAGCCGGGACAGGGGGCTTCTAGGCTACACCTTC. Translating it yields CAWSRDRGLLGYTF.

The V and J genes are TRBV5-1 and TRBJ2-3, with no clear D. The ends were cut back, 0 bases at V and 0 bases at J, with 5 bases in the middle. Germline V lookup: CDR1 SGHRS, CDR2 YFSETQ. The CDR3 is made up of 14 amino acids. CDR3 coding DNA: TGCGCCAGCAGCTTGGGCAGGAGCACAGATACGCAGTATTTT. Its protein is CASSLGRSTDTQYF.

The chain employs TRBV19 and TRBJ2-3, with 8 bases fitting TRBD2. There are 15 residues in the CDR3. In germline, CDR1 is LNHDA, CDR2 SQIVND (reference sequence). J gave up 0 bases and V 7 bases, and 6 bases lay outside the gene matches. The CDR3 loop is CASTSSGGSTDTQYF. CDR3 in DNA: TGTGCCAGTACCTCAAGCGGGGGCAGCACAGATACGCAGTATTTT.

J is TRBJ1-2 and V is TRBV19; possible D gene TRBD1, 5 bases. V shed 0 bases and J shed 1 base, with 6 bases lying between them. CDR3 length: 14 amino acids. Germline-derived CDR1 and CDR2 are LNHDA and SQIVND (reference sequence). CDR3 region: CASSIDRVNYGYTF. The CDR3, as DNA: TGTGCCAGTAGTATAGACAGGGTTAACTATGGCTACACCTTC.

This sequence joins TRBV14 and TRBJ2-7; the D gene is possibly TRBD1 (6 bases). V dropped 1 base and J dropped 0 bases, with 16 bases sitting between them. Germline-derived CDR1 and CDR2 are SGHDN and FVKESK. The CDR3 runs to 17 residues. For the CDR3, the DNA is TGTGCCAGCAGCCAAGTCGGGTACAGGGCCATCTCCTACGAGCAGTACTTC. As protein: CASSQVGYRAISYEQYF.

This sequence joins TRBV6-6 and TRBJ2-2; TRBD2 aligns across 11 bases. With 6 bases clipped from V and 0 bases from J, the junction kept 3 bases outside the gene matches. CDR1 MNHNY and CDR2 SVGAGI come from the germline V gene (reference sequence). This CDR3 has 16 residues. In nucleotides, the CDR3 is TGTGCCAGCAGCGGGACTAGCGGTACGAACACCGGGGAGCTGTTTTTT. Residues: CASSGTSGTNTGELFF.

A single count supports this clone. The rearrangement uses TRBV19 and TRBJ2-3; 9 bases match TRBD1. With 6 bases clipped from V and 0 bases from J, the junction kept 1 base outside the gene matches. The germline V gene encodes CDR1 LNHDA and CDR2 SQIVND (reference sequence). CDR3 size: 14 residues. The CDR3 sequence: CASRGQGSTDTQYF. The CDR3 DNA follows: TGTGCCAGTAGGGGACAGGGAAGCACAGATACGCAGTATTTT.

This rearrangement joins TRBV29-1 to TRBJ2-1, with TRBD2 as a possible D gene (6 bases). With 4 bases removed from V and 4 bases from J, the gap between germline ends came to 14 bases. This CDR3 is 14 amino acids long. Germline assignment: CDR1 SQVTM and CDR2 ANQGSEA. CDR3 sequence (DNA): TGCAGCGTTGCCCTCCGGGGGTTATACAATGAGCAGTTCTTC. Its translation: CSVALRGLYNEQFF.

Regarding this clone: The same CDR3 can be traced to other DNA sequences in this sample. This sequence joins TRBV27 and TRBJ2-3, with a weak D call TRBD2 (7 bases). The V end lost 2 bases, the J end lost 6 bases, and 18 bases lay between the germline ends. The CDR3 is made up of 16 amino acids. Germline V gene sequence: CDR1 MNHEY, CDR2 SMNVEV (reference sequence). The CDR3 region has the DNA TGTGCCAGCAGTTTACTGGATAGGGGAGGGGGGGATACGCAGTATTTT. Translated, it gives CASSLLDRGGGDTQYF.

The chain is built from TRBV7-9 and TRBJ2-3; 7 bases map to TRBD1. Per the germline V gene, CDR1 is SEHNR and CDR2 is FQNEAQ (reference sequence). The CDR3 has 16 residues. J lost 0 bases, V lost 5 bases, and 8 bases had no gene match. The CDR3 bases are TGTGCCAGCAGCCCCGCCGGGACAGAGAGCACAGATACGCAGTATTTT. The encoded protein is CASSPAGTESTDTQYF.

The chain is built from TRBV2 and TRBJ1-4; 7 nucleotides align to TRBD1. The CDR3 has 14 residues. Germline loops: CDR1 SNHLY, CDR2 FYNNEI. V was pared by 6 bases and J by 1 base, with 2 bases of the junction left unmatched. CDR3 in DNA: TGTGCCAGCAGCTACAGGGGAACTAATGAAAAACTGTTTTTT. Residues: CASSYRGTNEKLFF.

The chain joins TRBV5-1 to TRBJ2-1, with D perhaps matching TRBD2 (6 bases). This CDR3 region has 15 residues. Trimming shortened V by 5 bases and J by 1 base, and 13 bases separated the two germline ends. In germline, CDR1 is SGHRS, CDR2 YFSETQ. DNA for the CDR3: TGCGCCAGCAGACCCGGGACTCTTTCCTACAATGAGCAGTTCTTC. Its translation: CASRPGTLSYNEQFF.

The J gene is TRBJ1-2, the V gene TRBV5-1; 8 nucleotides match TRBD1. The CDR3 is made up of 16 amino acids. Germline V gene data show CDR1 as SGHRS and CDR2 as YFSETQ. After removal of 2 bases from V and 3 bases from J, the junction contained 9 bases not matched to a gene. The CDR3 is CASSFGRGPTDYGYTF. The CDR3 bases are TGCGCCAGCAGCTTCGGCAGGGGGCCTACCGACTATGGCTACACCTTC. Based on the CDR3 plus reference TRBV5-1 and TRBJ1-2, the full variable domain is KAGVTQTPRYLIKTRGQQVTLSCSPISGHRSVSWYQQTPGQGLQFLFEYFSETQRNKGNFPGRFSGRQFSNSRSEMNVSTLELGDSALYLCASSFGRGPTDYGYTFGSGTRLTVV.

This clone was picked up one time. This chain joins TRBV18 and TRBJ2-7; perhaps D is TRBD1 or TRBD2 (6 bases each). V was clipped by 8 bases and J by 6 bases, with 23 bases between them. CDR1 is KGHSH, CDR2 LQKENI, per germline. The CDR3 is 15 residues long. DNA for the CDR3: TGTGCCAGCCGTTACACCGGGGGCGCGGAAGGCGAGCAGTACTTC. Protein: CASRYTGGAEGEQYF.

J is TRBJ2-3 and V is TRBV6-1; 10 nucleotides agree with TRBD1. V was clipped by 8 bases and J by 6 bases; unmatched bases: 8. This CDR3 contains 14 residues. Per germline, CDR1 MNHNS and CDR2 SASEGT. The CDR3: CASGTGEDSDTQYF. CDR3 in DNA: TGTGCCAGCGGGACAGGGGAGGACTCGGATACGCAGTATTTT.

J is TRBJ1-2 and V is TRBV6-1; TRBD1 is a possible D gene (5 bases). Germline lookup yields CDR1 MNHNS and CDR2 SASEGT. Trimming took off 5 bases at V and 8 bases at J, with 18 bases between the two ends. CDR3 length: 14 residues. CDR3 nucleotides: TGTGCCAGCAGTTCCGGGGCCACGCTTAGGGGCTACACCTTC. This encodes CASSSGATLRGYTF.

The sample holds one count of this clone. This chain joins TRBV5-6 and TRBJ2-6; possibly TRBD1 for D (5 bases). The CDR3 is 15 residues long. V was trimmed by 2 bases and J by 6 bases, leaving 12 bases between them. CDR1 and CDR2 from the germline V gene are SGHDT and YYEEEE. The CDR3 DNA is TGTGCCAGCAGCTTCCAGGGTATCCCGGCCAACGTCCTGACTTTC. This encodes CASSFQGIPANVLTF. Drawing the rest from reference TRBV5-6 and TRBJ2-6, the complete variable domain is DAGVTQSPTHLIKTRGQQVTLRCSPKSGHDTVSWYQQALGQGPQFIFQYYEEEERQRGNFPDRFSGHQFPNYSSELNVNALLLGDSALYLCASSFQGIPANVLTFGAGSRLTVL.